This T cell receptor beta chain stems from a study of blood T cell repertoires in COVID-19. Study-level background: Spain, Italy and the United States supplied samples that represented acute and convalescent COVID-19.

In the source study's methods: Estimation of nucleated cell counts relied on the amplification of reference gene primers. Only in-frame clones appear in the TCRdb table, and some are missing; sequencing was by immunoSEQ multiplex PCR. V and J calls and clone size come straight from that table; D and trimming were deduced from the DNA. The table lists 150,000 to 200,000 clones, roughly 76% of them singletons. Germline CDR1 is SGHTA and CDR2 is FQGNSA. CDR3 length: 16 residues. V was clipped by 3 bases and J by 2 bases, with 14 bases between them. This chain joins TRBV7-2 and TRBJ1-3; TRBD1 might be the D (6 bases). The sample comprised peripheral blood. The sequence was obtained from an elderly woman with COVID-19, enrolled during active disease. The CDR3 DNA is TGTGCCAGCAGCTTCAGCCAGGGGTCGGCTGGAAACACCATATATTTT. Residues: CASSFSQGSAGNTIYF.